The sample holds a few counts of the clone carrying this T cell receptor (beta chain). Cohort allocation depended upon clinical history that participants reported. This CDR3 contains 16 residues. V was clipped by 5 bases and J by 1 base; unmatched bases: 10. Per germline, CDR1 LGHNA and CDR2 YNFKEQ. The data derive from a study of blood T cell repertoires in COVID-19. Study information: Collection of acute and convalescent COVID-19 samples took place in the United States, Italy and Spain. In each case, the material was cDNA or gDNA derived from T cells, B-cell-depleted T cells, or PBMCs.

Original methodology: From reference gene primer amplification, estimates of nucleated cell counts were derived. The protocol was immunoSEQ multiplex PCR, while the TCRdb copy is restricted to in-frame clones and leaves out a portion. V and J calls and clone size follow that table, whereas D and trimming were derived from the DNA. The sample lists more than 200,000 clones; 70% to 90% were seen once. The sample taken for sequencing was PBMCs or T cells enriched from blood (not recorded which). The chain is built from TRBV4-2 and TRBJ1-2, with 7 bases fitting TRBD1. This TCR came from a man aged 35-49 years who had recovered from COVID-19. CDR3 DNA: TGTGCCAGCAGCTTAAGGGACAGCGGTCATAACTATGGCTACACCTTC. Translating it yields CASSLRDSGHNYGYTF.